The 5 T cell receptor beta chains below were found in one sample sequenced in a study of blood T cell repertoires in COVID-19 (dated by TCRdb to the early 2020s). Library prep was done by the immunoSEQ multiplex PCR assay. This is the immuneACCESS table as TCRdb keeps it, with only in-frame sequences that have V and J called. A part of the clones is gone; compared with another copy, unresolved V genes explain less than half, and the rest is unexplained. Counted in this sample were 310,000 or so clones; around 83% of them appeared once. Jointly, the top ten make up roughly 1.1% of the sample. The sequencing input was peripheral blood. All receptors come from a woman aged 45-59 years with acute or convalescent COVID-19.

At least ten counts were recorded for this clone. The chain employs TRBV7-9 and TRBJ1-6; D is ambiguous. Trimming took 2 bases from V and 7 from J, leaving 6 bases between them. The CDR3 contains 13 residues. The germline gives CDR1 SEHNR, CDR2 FQNEAQ (reference sequence). CDR3 sequence (DNA): TGTGCCAGCAGCTTATGGGAGAATTCACCCCTCCACTTT. Its protein is CASSLWENSPLHF.

This clone came up once. The V gene is TRBV30, the J gene TRBJ2-5; 7 bases align to TRBD2. The germline CDR1 and CDR2 sequences are GTSNPN and SVGIG (reference sequence). Trimming cost V 7 bases and J 7 bases; bases outside gene matches: 12. The CDR3 sequence is 13 residues long. The CDR3 nucleotides read TGTGCCTATAGAGTAGCGGGTGGCGGGACCCAGTACTTC. Protein sequence: CAYRVAGGGTQYF.

V and J are TRBV7-2 and TRBJ1-3; tentatively, D is TRBD1 (5 bases). V was shortened by 5 bases and J by 0 bases, with 11 bases between the two germline ends. Germline loops: CDR1 SGHTA, CDR2 FQGNSA. This CDR3 comprises 15 residues. The CDR3 spells CASSGGVGSGNTIYF. In nucleotides, the CDR3 is TGTGCCAGCAGCGGGGGGGTTGGCTCTGGAAACACCATATATTTT.

This clone was seen a handful of times. V gene TRBV10-1 combines with J gene TRBJ2-1; D gene unclear. CDR1 and CDR2 from the germline V gene are WNHNN and SYGVQD (reference sequence). This CDR3 is built from 13 residues. V lost 3 bases to trimming and J lost 7 bases, with 10 bases between them. The CDR3 DNA sequence: TGCGCCAGCAGTGAATTACTTTTAAATGAGCAGTTCTTC. Protein product: CASSELLLNEQFF.

The chain combines TRBV14 with TRBJ1-2; tentatively, D is TRBD1 (6 bases). The length of the CDR3 is 13 residues. V dropped 4 bases and J dropped 4 bases, with 10 bases sitting between them. Looked up from germline, CDR1 is SGHDN and CDR2 is FVKESK. CDR3 sequence: CASSPGTPYGYTF. The CDR3 nucleotides are TGTGCCAGCAGCCCCGGGACACCCTATGGCTACACCTTC.